Described below is a single T cell receptor beta chain sequence and its context. This sample was included in a study of blood T cell repertoires in COVID-19. Background on the study: Spain, Italy and the United States supplied samples that represented acute and convalescent COVID-19.

Germline V gene sequence: CDR1 GTSNPN, CDR2 SVGIG (reference sequence). The trim removed 5 bases at V and 6 bases at J, leaving 6 bases unmatched. The CDR3 has 14 residues. Using immunoSEQ multiplex PCR, the repertoire was profiled, and TCRdb retains in-frame clones only, with some absent. The table lists 250,000 to 350,000 clones, more than 80% of them singletons. Sequenced: peripheral blood. The source of this sequence is a woman in her forties or fifties with COVID-19, enrolled during active disease. This chain links TRBV30 with TRBJ2-1; the match to TRBD2 covers 11 bases. The CDR3 region is CAWETSGIGNEQFF. The CDR3 nucleotides read TGTGCCTGGGAGACTAGCGGGATTGGCAATGAGCAGTTCTTC.